These 19 T cell receptor beta chains were all obtained from the same sample, sequenced in a study of blood T cell repertoires in COVID-19. Sequencing was performed with immunoSEQ multiplex PCR; in TCRdb, only in-frame clones are kept and a portion is missing. In the table there are more than 70,000 clones, 80% of which are singletons. Sequencing was carried out using peripheral blood. The receptors stem from a woman in her sixties or seventies with acute or convalescent COVID-19.

In DNA form, the CDR3 reads TGTGCCAGTAGTATAGCTCTCACAGATTCAAATGAGCAGTTCTTC. Protein: CASSIALTDSNEQFF. This chain joins TRBV19 and TRBJ2-1; D not resolved. The V gene's germline CDR1 is LNHDA and CDR2 SQIVND (reference sequence). V was cut by 1 base and J by 7 bases, with 14 bases left in between. There are 15 residues in the CDR3.

The chain uses TRBV7-9 and TRBJ1-2, with D possibly TRBD1 on 6 matching bases. The germline gives CDR1 SEHNR, CDR2 FQNEAQ (reference sequence). The CDR3 has 15 amino acids. Trimming took off 0 bases at V and 4 bases at J, with 12 bases between the two ends. The CDR3: CASSLAGGQIYGYTF. DNA for the CDR3: TGTGCCAGCAGCTTAGCTGGGGGCCAGATCTATGGCTACACCTTC. Combining the CDR3 with reference TRBV7-9 and TRBJ1-2 gives the whole variable domain DTGVSQNPRHKITKRGQNVTFRCDPISEHNRLYWYRQTLGQGPEFLTYFQNEAQLEKSRLLSDRFSAERPKGSFSTLEIQRTEQGDSAMYLCASSLAGGQIYGYTFGSGTRLTVV.

The gene calls are TRBV19 and TRBJ1-1; tentatively, D is TRBD1 (6 bases). The CDR3 covers 12 residues. V was trimmed by 5 bases and J by 8 bases, leaving 12 bases between them. Germline values: CDR1 LNHDA, CDR2 SQIVND (reference sequence). The CDR3 DNA follows: TGTGCCAGTAGTCGGAAGGGGGAAGAAGCTTTCTTT. Its translation: CASSRKGEEAFF.

V usage is TRBV6-1 and J usage is TRBJ2-1; TRBD2 might be the D (5 bases). Germline V gene data show CDR1 as MNHNS and CDR2 as SASEGT. V was trimmed by 1 base and J by 0 bases, leaving 10 bases between them. The CDR3 has 16 amino acids. The CDR3 DNA follows: TGTGCCAGCAGTGAAGTAGACTACAACTCCTACAATGAGCAGTTCTTC. This codes for CASSEVDYNSYNEQFF.

The chain uses TRBV7-2 and TRBJ1-6; D remains ambiguous. V lost 1 base to trimming and J lost 0 bases, with 10 bases between them. Germline values: CDR1 SGHTA, CDR2 FQGNSA. There are 17 residues in the CDR3. Written as DNA, the CDR3 is TGTGCCAGCAGCTTAGTGGCGGCGAGCTCCTATAATTCACCCCTCCACTTT. This encodes CASSLVAASSYNSPLHF.

This chain connects TRBV19 to TRBJ1-1; D is possibly TRBD1 (6 bases). V lost 8 bases to trimming and J lost 5 bases, with 9 bases between them. The CDR3 is 11 residues long. Germline CDR1 is LNHDA and CDR2 is SQIVND (reference sequence). The CDR3 coding sequence is TGTGCCAGTGAAAGGGGGACTGAAGCTTTCTTT. This encodes CASERGTEAFF.

There are a few counts of this clone. J is TRBJ2-7 and V is TRBV6-5; 13 bases fit TRBD2. V shed 5 bases, J shed 6 bases, and the junction held 7 bases outside the gene matches. The CDR3 extends over 15 amino acids. Germline values: CDR1 MNHEY, CDR2 SVGAGI. The CDR3 is CASSSTRLAGGEQYF. The CDR3 DNA reads TGTGCCAGCAGTAGTACAAGACTAGCGGGGGGCGAGCAGTACTTC.

This chain connects TRBV4-1 to TRBJ2-6; maybe TRBD1 (5 bases). This CDR3 contains 17 residues. The germline V gene has CDR1 MGHRA and CDR2 YSYEKL. V lost 0 bases and J lost 0, with 9 bases in between. In DNA, the CDR3 is TGCGCCAGCAGCCAAGATGGGGCAGCCTCTGGGGCCAACGTCCTGACTTTC. Its translation is CASSQDGAASGANVLTF.

V gene TRBV3-1 (or the pseudogene TRBV3-2) combines with J gene TRBJ2-2; D uncertain. This CDR3 contains 16 residues. Germline loops: CDR1 LGHDT, CDR2 YNNKEL (reference sequence). V lost 6 bases to trimming and J lost 1 base, with 15 bases between them. The CDR3 sequence: CASSPRGPQNTGELFF. The CDR3 bases are TGTGCCAGCAGTCCTCGCGGCCCACAGAACACCGGGGAGCTGTTTTTT.

This clone appeared once. Other DNA variants within this sample encode the same CDR3. The chain employs TRBV20-1 and TRBJ1-2; D not certain. This CDR3 spans 11 amino acids. CDR1 is DFQATT and CDR2 is SNEGSKA in the germline V gene (reference sequence). V shed 5 bases and J shed 3 bases, with 7 bases lying between them. Written as DNA, the CDR3 is TGCAGTGCTCCCCGGGACTATGGCTACACCTTC. It is translated as CSAPRDYGYTF.

This sequence joins TRBV14 and TRBJ2-1, with D maybe TRBD2 (5 bases). Trimming took 1 base from V and 4 from J, leaving 11 bases between them. This CDR3 is built from 15 residues. Germline V CDR1 and CDR2: SGHDN, FVKESK. The CDR3 nucleotides read TGTGCCAGCAGCCAAGCCGGGATTGGGTACAATGAGCAGTTCTTC. Protein: CASSQAGIGYNEQFF. Combining the CDR3 with reference TRBV14 and TRBJ2-1 gives the whole variable domain EAGVTQFPSHSVIEKGQTVTLRCDPISGHDNLYWYRRVMGKEIKFLLHFVKESKQDESGMPNNRFLAERTGGTYSTLKVQPAELEDSGVYFCASSQAGIGYNEQFFGPGTRLTVL.

This rearrangement joins TRBV6-2 or TRBV6-3 to TRBJ2-5; 7 bases are a match to TRBD1. Trimming removed 5 bases from V and 7 bases from J; junction bases left unmatched: 4. Germline V gene sequence: CDR1 MNHEY, CDR2 SVGEGT. The CDR3 covers 12 residues. CDR3 sequence (DNA): TGTGCCAGCAGTGACAGGGTGGGGACCCAGTACTTC. It translates to CASSDRVGTQYF.

The chain uses TRBV6-6 and TRBJ2-7; TRBD2 aligns across 8 bases. The CDR3 sequence is 14 residues long. V lost 6 bases to trimming and J lost 3 bases; unmatched junction nucleotides: 7. Germline CDR1 is MNHNY and CDR2 is SVGAGI (reference sequence). The CDR3 sequence: CASSQMGLGYEQYF. CDR3 nucleotides: TGTGCCAGCAGCCAGATGGGACTAGGCTACGAGCAGTACTTC.

This clone was counted ten times or more. The chain recombines TRBV7-9 with TRBJ1-6; 8 positions match TRBD1. Germline CDR1 reads SEHNR; CDR2 reads FQNEAQ (reference sequence). With V trimmed by 5 bases and J by 10 bases, 4 bases remained unmatched. The CDR3 totals 13 residues. The CDR3 region has the DNA TGTGCCAGCAGCCCACCAGGGGGCTCACCCCTCCACTTT. Translating gives CASSPPGGSPLHF.

The genes are TRBV7-8 and TRBJ1-5; 7 bases agree with TRBD1. CDR1 and CDR2 (germline): SGHVS, FQNEAQ. CDR3 size: 15 residues. With 2 bases clipped from V and 4 bases from J, the junction kept 5 bases outside the gene matches. The DNA of the CDR3 is TGTGCCAGCAGCTTAATGGGACAGAGAAATCAGCCCCAGCATTTT. Protein sequence: CASSLMGQRNQPQHF.

This clone has a handful of counts. This chain uses TRBV5-3 with TRBJ1-6; a weak D match, TRBD1 (6 bases). TRBV5-3 qualifies as an ORF whose function is uncertain. V was pared by 0 bases and J by 14 bases, with 33 bases between. This CDR3 spans 20 amino acids. For the CDR3, the DNA is TGTGCCAGAAGCTTGGGGTTTCTCCCGGGGGGCTTCCCTATAATTCATGCCCTCCACTTT. Its translation is CARSLGFLPGGFPIIHALHF.

The chain carries TRBV7-2 and TRBJ2-3, with D possibly being TRBD2 (5 bases). Germline CDR1 is SGHTA and CDR2 is FQGNSA. Between the trimmed V and J ends, which lost 5 bases and 2 bases, there was a span of 14 bases. The CDR3 length is 15 residues. The CDR3 coding sequence is TGTGCCAGCAGCGCAGGTGGCGGACTCACAGATACGCAGTATTTT. This translates into CASSAGGGLTDTQYF.

This clone was counted only a few times. The rearrangement links TRBV19 to TRBJ2-7, with D perhaps matching TRBD2 (6 bases). V was clipped by 7 bases and J by 0 bases, with 10 bases between them. The V gene's germline CDR1 is LNHDA and CDR2 SQIVND (reference sequence). CDR3 length: 13 amino acids. The CDR3 reads CASIGGDSYEQYF. Here the CDR3 DNA reads TGTGCCAGTATAGGAGGGGACTCCTACGAGCAGTACTTC.

The gene calls are TRBV6-1 and TRBJ2-1; maybe TRBD1 (6 bases). The CDR3 contains 13 residues. Germline values: CDR1 MNHNS, CDR2 SASEGT. Trimming took off 3 bases at V and 5 bases at J, with 8 bases between the two ends. The CDR3 region has the DNA TGTGCCAGCAGTGAGGACAGCCACAATGAGCAGTTCTTC. Encoded protein: CASSEDSHNEQFF.